The rows below give T cell receptor beta chains drawn from one sample of a study of spatial heterogeneity in lung cancer. TCRdb used MiXCR to reprocess the 5' RACE reads, holding one entry per CDR3 protein. The table shows some 20,000 distinct CDR3 sequences, with around a sixth occurring only once. The source material was lung tumor tissue, sampled at surgery. These receptors all come from a female donor with early-stage non-small cell lung cancer. CDR3s include the opening cysteine and the closing phenylalanine or tryptophan. Each record gives: J gene, V gene, CDR3 protein.

TRBJ2-2 | TRBV10-2 | CASSEVLTTEELFF
TRBJ2-1 | TRBV7-2 | CASTHSGRAYNEQFF
TRBJ2-5 | TRBV5-1 | CASSSGLGETQYF
TRBJ2-5 | TRBV3-1 | CASSRTSGGETQYF
TRBJ1-5 | TRBV6-1 | CASSVGDRVGNQPQHF
TRBJ2-7 | TRBV24-1 | CATSRSGSIEQYF
TRBJ2-7 | TRBV28 | CASSTPYEQYF
TRBJ1-5 | TRBV20-1 | CSARQAYSNQPQHF
TRBJ2-5 | TRBV4-2 | CASSQEGGTSGGSETQYF
TRBJ2-7 | TRBV24-1 | CATSLGGGTMEQYF
TRBJ2-1 | TRBV20-1 | CSAPDLAVPYNEQFF
TRBJ2-1 | TRBV24-1 | CATSDPPIDEQFF
TRBJ2-3 | TRBV5-5 | CASSLGTATDTQYF
TRBJ2-7 | TRBV12-3/TRBV12-4 | CASSPSIGNEQYF
TRBJ2-3 | TRBV7-3 | CASSLSLALTDTQYF
TRBJ2-7 | TRBV6-5 | CASSYRDRAYEQYF
TRBJ2-3 | TRBV5-4 | CASSGGEADTQYF
TRBJ2-7 | TRBV10-2 | CASSGDRLGYEQYF
TRBJ2-7 | TRBV10-2 | CASSERGPSYEQYF
TRBJ2-7 | TRBV20-1 | CSAGGLTYEQYF